Reported below is one T cell receptor beta chain. Authors' data handling: Estimation of nucleated cell counts was performed using reference gene primer amplification. The protocol was immunoSEQ multiplex PCR, while the TCRdb copy is restricted to in-frame clones and leaves out a portion. V and J calls plus clone size are reproduced from that table; the DNA served to infer D and trimming. Here the sample spans approximately 65,000 clones, roughly nine tenths being singletons. Trimming took off 2 bases at V and 1 base at J, with 11 bases between the two ends. Germline CDR1 reads MNHEY; CDR2 reads SMNVEV (reference sequence). This CDR3 has 15 residues. These data originate in a study of blood T cell repertoires in COVID-19. Whole-study context: Sites across the United States, Italy and Spain contributed samples from acute and convalescent COVID-19. In each case, the material was cDNA or gDNA derived from T cells, B-cell-depleted T cells, or PBMCs.

This TCR came from a woman under 30 with acute or convalescent COVID-19. Material: peripheral blood. The J gene is TRBJ2-5, the V gene TRBV27, with D perhaps matching TRBD1 (5 bases). The CDR3 DNA reads as TGTGCCAGCAGTTTAATGGGGCGGCCCCAAGAGACCCAGTACTTC. Residues: CASSLMGRPQETQYF.